The entry below gives a single TCR beta chain sequence along with its context. The source of the sample is a study of CD8+ T cells in alopecia areata. Reverse transcribed after extraction, RNA yielded cDNA as the sequencing template. Assay: immunoSEQ multiplex PCR; the TCRdb copy retains only in-frame clones and omits some. The repertoire holds some 200,000 clones, with under 60% as singletons. Between the trimmed V and J ends, which lost 7 bases and 5 bases, there was a span of 9 bases. This CDR3 region has 11 residues. Germline CDR1 is MNHEY and CDR2 is SMNVEV (reference sequence). Treatment described: oral pan-JAK inhibitor, 5-10 mg twice daily. Alopecia areata patients provided lesional scalp punch biopsies and peripheral blood, both collected for the study.

The sequence was collected from a human donor with alopecia areata. This chain connects TRBV27 to TRBJ2-7, with no clear D. The sequenced sample was CD4+ T cells sorted from blood, obtained at week 4, from a patient treated with tofacitinib. This chain's CDR3 is CASKKVDEQYF. CDR3 DNA: TGTGCCAGCAAGAAGGTCGACGAGCAGTACTTC.